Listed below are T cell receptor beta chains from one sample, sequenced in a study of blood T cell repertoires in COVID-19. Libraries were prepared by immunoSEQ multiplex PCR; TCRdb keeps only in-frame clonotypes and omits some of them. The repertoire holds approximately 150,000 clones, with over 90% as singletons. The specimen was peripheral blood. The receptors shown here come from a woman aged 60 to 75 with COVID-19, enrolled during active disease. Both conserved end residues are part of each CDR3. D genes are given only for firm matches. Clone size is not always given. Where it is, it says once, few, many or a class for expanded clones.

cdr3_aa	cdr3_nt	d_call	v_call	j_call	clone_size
CSVRTQGKIGYTF	TGCAGCGTACGCACACAGGGAAAGATAGGCTACACCTTC	.	TRBV29-1	TRBJ1-2	.
CASSPFEVSNNSPLHF	TGTGCCAGCTCCCCTTTTGAGGTGTCCAATAATTCACCCCTCCACTTT	.	TRBV18	TRBJ1-6	.
CRMTNYNEQFF	TGCAGGATGACAAATTACAATGAGCAGTTCTTC	.	TRBV20-1	TRBJ2-1	.
CASPRVITEAFF	TGTGCCAGCCCCAGGGTGATTACTGAAGCTTTCTTT	.	TRBV7-4	TRBJ1-1	.
CASSVEGAGGYTF	TGTGCCAGCAGCGTAGAGGGGGCAGGTGGCTACACCTTC	TRBD1	TRBV9	TRBJ1-2	.
CASSLTGTANYGYTF	TGTGCCAGTAGTCTAACAGGTACGGCTAACTATGGCTACACCTTC	.	TRBV19	TRBJ1-2	.
CASSPPGLDYGYTF	TGCGCCAGCAGCCCCCCGGGTCTGGACTATGGCTACACCTTC	.	TRBV5-1	TRBJ1-2	.
CASSRRQGRSYGYTF	TGTGCCAGCTCACGTCGACAGGGAAGATCCTATGGCTACACCTTC	TRBD1	TRBV18	TRBJ1-2	.
CASSQPDGFYGYTF	TGCGCCAGCAGCCAACCCGACGGGTTTTATGGCTACACCTTC	.	TRBV4-1	TRBJ1-2	.
CASSKIAGPSYEQYF	TGTGCCAGCAGTAAAATAGCGGGGCCGTCCTACGAGCAGTACTTC	TRBD2	TRBV6-6	TRBJ2-7	.
CASSPGQVSGGYPYNEQFF	TGTGCCAGCAGCCCAGGGCAGGTTAGCGGGGGGTATCCCTACAATGAGCAGTTCTTC	.	TRBV21-1	TRBJ2-1	.
CASSPRTVGGNTIYF	TGTGCCAGCAGCCCTCGGACAGTGGGTGGAAACACCATATATTTT	.	TRBV14	TRBJ1-3	.
CASSFRRATGYTF	TGTGCCAGCAGTTTTAGGAGAGCTACTGGCTACACCTTC	.	TRBV27	TRBJ1-2	.
CASSLERENSPLHF	TGCGCCAGCAGCTTGGAGCGGGAGAATTCACCCCTCCACTTT	.	TRBV5-1	TRBJ1-6	.
CASSISGVGSNTEAFF	TGTGCCAGTAGTATATCAGGGGTTGGTTCAAACACTGAAGCTTTCTTT	.	TRBV19	TRBJ1-1	.
CASSLVGSRDEKLFF	TGTGCCAGCAGCTTGGTGGGCAGCCGTGATGAAAAACTGTTTTTT	.	TRBV5-4	TRBJ1-4	.
CASTLSGTFLYGYTF	TGTGCCAGCACCCTTAGCGGGACATTTCTCTATGGCTACACCTTC	.	TRBV7-9	TRBJ1-2	.
CASTGTGQTYEQYF	TGTGCCAGCACCGGGACAGGGCAAACCTACGAGCAGTACTTC	.	TRBV21-1	TRBJ2-7	.
CASSLSRTNSPLHF	TGTGCCAGCAGTTTATCCAGAACTAATTCACCCCTCCACTTT	.	TRBV27	TRBJ1-6	.
CASSIDRETSLPSGTQYF	TGTGCCAGTAGTATAGATAGAGAGACATCGCTCCCCTCAGGGACCCAGTACTTC	.	TRBV19	TRBJ2-5	once
CASSDRENTEAFF	TGTGCCAGCAGTGACAGGGAGAACACTGAAGCTTTCTTT	TRBD1	TRBV6-2/TRBV6-3	TRBJ1-1	few
CASSLAGGEYNEQFF	TGTGCCAGCAGCCTAGCGGGGGGGGAGTACAATGAGCAGTTCTTC	TRBD2	TRBV11-3	TRBJ2-1	.
CASRVGTGYGYTF	TGTGCCAGCAGGGTAGGGACAGGGTATGGCTACACCTTC	TRBD1	TRBV12-3/TRBV12-4	TRBJ1-2	.
CASSLAEEEAFF	TGTGCCAGCTCACTAGCGGAGGAGGAAGCTTTCTTT	.	TRBV18	TRBJ1-1	.
CASSQGGHFSGNTIYF	TGTGCCAGCAGTCAAGGGGGACATTTCTCTGGAAACACCATATATTTT	.	TRBV6-1	TRBJ1-3	.
CASSYLPSGTYNEQFF	TGTGCCAGCAGTTATCTGCCTAGCGGGACTTACAATGAGCAGTTCTTC	TRBD2	TRBV6-5	TRBJ2-1	.
CASSPQFYGYTF	TGTGCCAGCAGTCCCCAATTCTATGGCTACACCTTC	.	TRBV12-3/TRBV12-4	TRBJ1-2	.
CASSQGQGYLQPQHF	TGTGCCAGCAGCCAAGGACAGGGTTATCTTCAGCCCCAGCATTTT	TRBD1	TRBV7-9	TRBJ1-5	.
CASILWTLAQNQPQHF	TGTGCCAGCATCCTTTGGACACTCGCCCAGAATCAGCCCCAGCATTTT	.	TRBV21-1	TRBJ1-5	.
CATHGGKTPAVEKLFF	TGTGCCACGCACGGGGGGAAGACTCCAGCCGTAGAAAAACTGTTTTTT	.	TRBV10-3	TRBJ1-4	.
CASSQLPQNTIYF	TGTGCCAGCAGCCAACTACCACAGAACACCATATATTTT	.	TRBV3-1/TRBV3-2	TRBJ1-3	medium-sized
CASSPGGASYEQYF	TGTGCCAGTAGTCCGGGCGGGGCATCCTACGAGCAGTACTTC	.	TRBV19	TRBJ2-7	.
CASSIDPSGTGRDEQFF	TGTGCCAGTAGTATAGACCCCTCAGGGACAGGGCGGGATGAGCAGTTCTTC	TRBD1	TRBV19	TRBJ2-1	.
CASSSKTGSETGELFF	TGCGCCAGCAGCTCCAAGACAGGGTCGGAAACCGGGGAGCTGTTTTTT	TRBD1	TRBV5-1	TRBJ2-2	.
CASSNSPQVTGELFF	TGTGCCAGCTCAAACAGCCCTCAGGTCACCGGGGAGCTGTTTTTT	.	TRBV18	TRBJ2-2	.
CASSVDWGSSYNSPLHF	TGTGCCAGCAGCGTAGACTGGGGCAGCTCCTATAATTCACCCCTCCACTTT	.	TRBV9	TRBJ1-6	.
CASSYSSSGPLHF	TGTGCCAGCAGTTACTCTTCGTCAGGGCCACTCCACTTT	.	TRBV6-6	TRBJ1-6	.
CASSSPQGGYTEAFF	TGTGCCAGCAGCTCGCCCCAGGGAGGGTACACTGAAGCTTTCTTT	.	TRBV7-6	TRBJ1-1	.
CASSSIAGGTDTQYF	TGTGCCAGCAGCTCCATAGCGGGGGGGACAGATACGCAGTATTTT	TRBD2	TRBV11-2	TRBJ2-3	.
CASKILAGGHGELFF	TGTGCCAGTAAGATACTAGCGGGGGGCCACGGGGAGCTGTTTTTT	TRBD2	TRBV19	TRBJ2-2	.
CASSSGGTGENYGYTF	TGTGCCAGCAGCTCGGGAGGGACAGGGGAGAACTATGGCTACACCTTC	TRBD1	TRBV7-9	TRBJ1-2	.
CASSDSKPNTEAFF	TGCGCCAGCAGTGACTCTAAGCCGAACACTGAAGCTTTCTTT	.	TRBV10-1	TRBJ1-1	.
CASSPVPGLARMEQYF	TGTGCCAGCTCACCCGTCCCGGGACTAGCTAGAATGGAGCAGTACTTC	TRBD2	TRBV18	TRBJ2-7	.
CASSLAGQGTFSYNSPLHF	TGTGCCAGCAGCTTGGCCGGTCAGGGCACCTTCTCCTATAATTCACCCCTCCACTTT	.	TRBV5-8	TRBJ1-6	.
CASSLSRTGTEKLFF	TGTGCCAGCAGCCTATCTAGGACAGGGACTGAAAAACTGTTTTTT	TRBD1	TRBV3-1/TRBV3-2	TRBJ1-4	few
CASSQAITYEQYF	TGTGCCAGCAGCCAAGCAATCACCTACGAGCAGTACTTC	.	TRBV3-1/TRBV3-2	TRBJ2-7	once
CASRLSNSPLHF	TGTGCCAGTAGACTAAGTAATTCACCCCTCCACTTT	.	TRBV19	TRBJ1-6	.
CASSLGNMMAGSYEQYF	TGTGCCAGCAGCTTAGGGAACATGATGGCAGGATCCTACGAGCAGTACTTC	.	TRBV7-8	TRBJ2-7	.
CASSIRTGPYTF	TGTGCCAGCAGCATCCGGACAGGGCCCTACACCTTC	TRBD1	TRBV11-2	TRBJ1-2	.
CASSIHQGRSNQPQHF	TGTGCCAGTAGTATACATCAGGGTAGAAGCAATCAGCCCCAGCATTTT	.	TRBV19	TRBJ1-5	once
CASSPLAGGQETQYF	TGTGCCAGCTCACCGCTAGCGGGGGGCCAAGAGACCCAGTACTTC	TRBD2	TRBV18	TRBJ2-5	.
CASSTETGANEKLFF	TGCGCCAGCAGCACCGAGACAGGGGCTAATGAAAAACTGTTTTTT	TRBD1	TRBV5-1	TRBJ1-4	.
CASSQESSPTGEKLFF	TGTGCCAGCAGCCAAGAATCTTCCCCCACGGGAGAAAAACTGTTTTTT	.	TRBV4-2	TRBJ1-4	once